A single sample gave rise to the 20 T cell receptor beta chains below, sequenced in a study of T cell repertoires in cytomegalovirus infection. TCRdb re-derived calls from the reads in MiXCR, one entry per CDR3 protein. This sample carries approximately 110,000 distinct CDR3 sequences, approximately 30% of them seen once, and the ten largest clones take roughly 58%. Their antigens remain unidentified. Here the sequenced sample was CD8+ T cells from cultured PBMCs, taken from culture after CMV antigen stimulation. All receptors derive from a human donor in good health (CMV status not recorded). Some clones in this sample may be carry-over from other donors' samples.

There are a few counts of this clonotype. V is TRBV6-2 or TRBV6-3 and J is TRBJ2-1; the D gene is possibly TRBD2 (5 bases). The germline V and J ends were trimmed by 8 bases and 5 bases, with 7 bases remaining between them. The CDR3 runs 11 residues. Germline CDR1 MNHEY, CDR2 SVGEGT. The DNA for the CDR3 is TGTGCCAGCCTCGGGGACAATGAGCAGTTCTTC. This encodes CASLGDNEQFF.

This rearrangement joins TRBV10-3 to TRBJ2-7; 8 bases fit TRBD1. The CDR3 sequence is 14 residues long. V shed 5 bases and J 2 bases; nucleotides not matched to a gene: 5. CDR1 is ENHRY and CDR2 is SYGVKD in the germline V gene. CDR3 nucleotides: TGTGCCATCAGTCGGGACAGGCAGCCCTACGAGCAGTACTTC. Its protein product is CAISRDRQPYEQYF.

Note on this clonotype: A much larger clone is a single base away; this may be a read error. This sequence joins TRBV7-2 and TRBJ1-2; no clear D gene. Per the germline V gene, CDR1 is SGHTA and CDR2 is FQGNSA. This CDR3 spans 14 amino acids. As DNA, the CDR3 is TGTGCCTGCAGCTTAGGCAGACTTGGCTATGGCTACACCTTC. It codes for CACSLGRLGYGYTF.

This rearrangement joins TRBV7-9 to TRBJ2-1; a weak D match, TRBD1 (5 bases). Germline CDR1 and CDR2: SEHNR and FQNEAQ (reference sequence). The CDR3 has 15 amino acids. V was trimmed by 4 bases and J by 8 bases, leaving 18 bases between them. The CDR3 reads CASSSSGRVGYEQFF. The CDR3 bases are TGTGCCAGCAGCTCTTCCGGCAGGGTTGGTTATGAGCAGTTCTTC.

This chain links TRBV19 with TRBJ2-3; D unresolved. Germline lookup yields CDR1 LNHDA and CDR2 SQIVND (reference sequence). The CDR3 sequence is 12 residues long. V was cut by 4 bases and J by 4 bases, with 6 bases left in between. CDR3 sequence (DNA): TGTGCCAGTAGTACGGGTGCAGATACGCAGTATTTT. Translating gives CASSTGADTQYF.

This clonotype was seen only a few times. The V gene is TRBV7-9, the J gene TRBJ1-4; 9 bases fit TRBD1. The CDR3 is 17 amino acids. The germline V gene encodes CDR1 SEHNR and CDR2 FQNEAQ (reference sequence). V shed 4 bases, J shed 8 bases, and the junction held 14 bases outside the gene matches. CDR3 protein: CASSSPLTGGAGEKLFF. The CDR3 DNA reads TGTGCCAGCAGCTCCCCCCTTACAGGGGGCGCGGGGGAAAAACTGTTTTTT.

The sample holds many counts of this clonotype. This chain joins TRBV7-9 and TRBJ2-1; D ambiguous. Deletions cut 5 bases from V and 7 bases from J, with 9 bases between. Germline CDR1 and CDR2: SEHNR and FQNEAQ (reference sequence). The CDR3 runs to 12 residues. As DNA, the CDR3 is TGTGCCAGCAGCCAAGATATTAATGAGCAGTTCTTC. It is translated as CASSQDINEQFF.

The CDR3: CASSLDGLAGVDTQYF. CDR3 in DNA: TGTGCCAGCAGCTTAGATGGACTAGCGGGGGTAGATACGCAGTATTTT. The genes are TRBV11-2 and TRBJ2-3, with 13 bases identical to TRBD2. The CDR3 consists of 16 residues. Germline V gene data show CDR1 as SGHAT and CDR2 as FQNNGV. The V and J ends lost 0 bases and 5 bases, in that order; junction bases with no gene match: 2. The full variable domain, its missing parts supplied by reference TRBV11-2 and TRBJ2-3, is EAGVAQSPRYKIIEKRQSVAFWCNPISGHATLYWYQQILGQGPKLLIQFQNNGVVDDSQLPKDRFSAERLKGVDSTLKIQPAKLEDSAVYLCASSLDGLAGVDTQYFGPGTRLTVL.

The genes are TRBV7-9 and TRBJ2-2; unclear D gene. This CDR3 comprises 12 residues. The V gene's germline CDR1 is SEHNR and CDR2 FQNEAQ (reference sequence). Trimming shortened V by 3 bases and J by 6 bases, and 5 bases separated the two germline ends. Here the CDR3 reads CASSFGAGELFF. The CDR3 DNA sequence: TGTGCCAGCAGCTTTGGCGCCGGGGAGCTGTTTTTT.

With regard to this clonotype: The junction departs from germline at one end; a sequencing error may be responsible. The rearrangement links TRBV12-3 or TRBV12-4 to TRBJ2-5; D is perhaps TRBD1 (6 bases). The CDR3 totals 13 residues. The chain's CDR3 is CASRSTGPETQHF. DNA of the CDR3: TGTGCCAGCAGGTCTACAGGGCCAGAGACCCAGCACTTC.

A note on this clonotype: One junction end does not reproduce the germline sequence, and a read error may be involved. The chain is built from TRBV7-7 and TRBJ2-5, with D possibly being TRBD1 or TRBD2 (7 bases each). The germline V gene has CDR1 SSHAT and CDR2 FNYEAQ (reference sequence). The CDR3 contains 18 residues. The CDR3 DNA reads as TGTGCTAGCAGCTCCAGGGGGGATGCGGGGGACACCCAAGAGACCCAGTACTTC. Encoded protein: CASSSRGDAGDTQETQYF.

V and J are TRBV20-1 and TRBJ2-3, with 8 bases that match TRBD2. Germline V gives CDR1 DFQATT, CDR2 SNEGSKA (reference sequence). The CDR3 is 14 amino acids. With 6 bases clipped from V and 5 bases from J, the junction kept 10 bases outside the gene matches. The DNA of the CDR3 is TGCAGTGCAATCGACGGGGGGGCCGGAGATACGCAGTATTTT. Its protein is CSAIDGGAGDTQYF.

This clonotype was counted a few times. The chain links TRBV6-1 to TRBJ2-2; D not certain. The CDR3 is 14 amino acids. V lost 0 bases to trimming and J lost 4 bases, with 6 bases between them. Germline V lookup: CDR1 MNHNS, CDR2 SASEGT. In nucleotides, the CDR3 is TGTGCCAGCAGTGAAGCGGTGGGCACCGGGGAGCTGTTTTTT. Its translation: CASSEAVGTGELFF.

This clonotype came up a few times. The junction does not match germline at one end; this may be a read error. The chain recombines TRBV15 with TRBJ1-1; D gene uncertain. The CDR3 has 12 amino acids. Germline V gives CDR1 LNHNV, CDR2 YYDKDF (reference sequence). CDR3 bases: TGTGCCACCAGCATGATGAATACTGAAGCTTTCTTT. Encoded protein: CATSMMNTEAFF.

This rearrangement joins TRBV12-3 or TRBV12-4 to TRBJ1-5; D is ambiguous. V was cut by 5 bases and J by 7 bases, with 15 bases left in between. The CDR3 totals 14 residues. In nucleotides, the CDR3 is TGTGCCAGCAGTGAGGGAGCCGGTGAACAGCCCCAGCATTTT. It specifies CASSEGAGEQPQHF.

The J gene is TRBJ2-7, the V gene TRBV7-8; D is ambiguous. The V gene's germline CDR1 is SGHVS and CDR2 FQNEAQ. This CDR3 spans 13 amino acids. V was cut by 1 base and J by 4 bases, with 8 bases left in between. In nucleotides, the CDR3 is TGTGCCAGCAGCTTAGGGGCAGGTTACGAGCAGTACTTC. Translated: CASSLGAGYEQYF.

With respect to this clonotype: At one boundary the junction diverges from the germline segment, which might be a read error. This rearrangement joins TRBV6-8 to TRBJ2-2; possible D gene TRBD2, 6 bases. From germline, CDR1 is MNHGY and CDR2 SAAAGT. CDR3 length equals 15 residues. The CDR3 sequence: CASSYDGDAIGGLFF. In DNA form, the CDR3 reads TGTGCCAGCAGTTACGATGGTGATGCAATCGGGGGGCTGTTTTTT.

This clonotype was counted at least ten times. The chain employs TRBV20-1 and TRBJ1-1; D possibly corresponds to TRBD1 (6 bases). In germline, CDR1 is DFQATT, CDR2 SNEGSKA (reference sequence). The germline V and J ends were trimmed by 1 base and 1 base, with 10 bases remaining between them. CDR3 length equals 14 residues. CDR3 region: CSARVEDRNTEAFF. CDR3 DNA sequence: TGCAGTGCTAGAGTCGAGGACAGGAACACTGAAGCTTTCTTT.

The CDR3 reads CASSYLVTGNEQFF. The DNA of the CDR3 is TGTGCCAGCAGTTACTTGGTGACGGGAAATGAGCAGTTCTTC. This rearrangement joins TRBV6-5 to TRBJ2-1; D is perhaps TRBD2 (5 bases). V dropped 1 base and J dropped 7 bases, with 11 bases sitting between them. The CDR3 covers 14 residues. Germline V gene sequence: CDR1 MNHEY, CDR2 SVGAGI.

This clonotype has a single count. The V and J genes are TRBV6-1 and TRBJ2-2, with TRBD1 matching over 9 bases. This CDR3 spans 16 amino acids. The germline V gene encodes CDR1 MNHNS and CDR2 SASEGT. The junction had 8 bases not matched to a gene; V was cut back by 3 bases and J by 6 bases. The CDR3 DNA reads TGTGCCAGCAGTGATCGCCGGGACAGGGTTTCCGGGGAGCTGTTTTTT. Amino acids: CASSDRRDRVSGELFF.